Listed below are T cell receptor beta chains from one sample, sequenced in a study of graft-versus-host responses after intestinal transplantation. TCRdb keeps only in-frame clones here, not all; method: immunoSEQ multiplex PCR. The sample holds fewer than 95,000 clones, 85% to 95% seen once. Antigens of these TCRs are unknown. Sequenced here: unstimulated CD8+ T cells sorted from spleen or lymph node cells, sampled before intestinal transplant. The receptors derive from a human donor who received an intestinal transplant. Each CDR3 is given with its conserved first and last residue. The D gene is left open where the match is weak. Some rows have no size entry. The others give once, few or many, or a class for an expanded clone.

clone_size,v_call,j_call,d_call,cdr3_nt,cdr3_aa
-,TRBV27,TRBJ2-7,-,TGTGCCAGCAGTTTATCCCAATCCTACGAGCAGTACTTC,CASSLSQSYEQYF
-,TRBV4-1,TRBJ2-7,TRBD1,TGCGCCAGCAGCCTCACCCGGACAGGGGGATACGAGCAGTACTTC,CASSLTRTGGYEQYF
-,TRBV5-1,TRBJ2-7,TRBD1,TGCGCCAGCAGCGAACTGACAGGGGGCGCGTATTACGAGCAGTACTTC,CASSELTGGAYYEQYF
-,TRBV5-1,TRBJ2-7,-,TGCGCCAGCAGCTTGACTCGTCCGTTCTTCTACGAGCAGTACTTC,CASSLTRPFFYEQYF
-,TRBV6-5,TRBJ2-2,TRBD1,TGTGCCAGCAGTTACGGAGGACAGGGAAGCAGCGGGGAGCTGTTTTTT,CASSYGGQGSSGELFF
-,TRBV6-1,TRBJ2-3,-,TGTGCCAGCAGTTCCCCCGACAGCTTAAATACGCAGTATTTT,CASSSPDSLNTQYF
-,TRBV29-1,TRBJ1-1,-,TGCAGCGTAAAGCGGGAGGACCGGCTTGAAGCTTTCTTT,CSVKREDRLEAFF
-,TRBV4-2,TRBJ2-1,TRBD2,TGTGCCAGCAGCCCACTCGCCGGACTAGCGGCCTACAATGAGCAGTTCTTC,CASSPLAGLAAYNEQFF
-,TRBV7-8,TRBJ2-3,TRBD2,TGTGCCAGCAGCACGTACAGGGCCGGGAGGGCAGATACGCAGTATTTT,CASSTYRAGRADTQYF
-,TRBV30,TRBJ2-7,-,TGTGCCTGGAGTCCGGGAGTTACCTACGAGCAGTACTTC,CAWSPGVTYEQYF
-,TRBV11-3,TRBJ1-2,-,TGTGCCAGCAGCTTGTGGCAGAGGGATGGTTACACCTTC,CASSLWQRDGYTF
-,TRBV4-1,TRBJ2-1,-,TGCGCCAGCAGCCAAGATAAAGCCCCATACAATGAGCAGTTCTTC,CASSQDKAPYNEQFF
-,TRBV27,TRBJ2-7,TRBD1,TGTGCCAGCAGTTTATGGGGACAGGGTCCCTACGAGCAGTACTTC,CASSLWGQGPYEQYF
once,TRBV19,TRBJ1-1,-,TGTGCCAGTTCATACGGGAACACTGAAGCTTTCTTT,CASSYGNTEAFF
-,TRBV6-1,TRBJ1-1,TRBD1,TGTGCCAGCAGCGCGACAGGGATGAACACTGAAGCTTTCTTT,CASSATGMNTEAFF
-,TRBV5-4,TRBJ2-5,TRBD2,TGTGCCAGCAGCCAGACTAGCGGGGGCCAAGAGACCCAGTACTTC,CASSQTSGGQETQYF
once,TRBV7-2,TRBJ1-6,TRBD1,TGTGCCAGCAGCTTAGCGGTGACAGGGGGCCCATATAATTCACCCCTCCACTTT,CASSLAVTGGPYNSPLHF
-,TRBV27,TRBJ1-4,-,TGTGCCAGCAGTCCCTACGATATAAATGAAAAACTGTTTTTT,CASSPYDINEKLFF
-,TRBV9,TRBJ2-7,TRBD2,TGTGCCAGCAGCGCTAGCGGGAGAGTATTCGAGCAGTACTTC,CASSASGRVFEQYF
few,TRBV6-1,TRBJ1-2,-,TGTGCCAGCGGGGGAGGCCGAATTCCCTATGGCTACACCTTC,CASGGGRIPYGYTF
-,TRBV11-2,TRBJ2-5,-,TGTGCCAGCAGCTTATCGGAGACCCAGTACTTC,CASSLSETQYF